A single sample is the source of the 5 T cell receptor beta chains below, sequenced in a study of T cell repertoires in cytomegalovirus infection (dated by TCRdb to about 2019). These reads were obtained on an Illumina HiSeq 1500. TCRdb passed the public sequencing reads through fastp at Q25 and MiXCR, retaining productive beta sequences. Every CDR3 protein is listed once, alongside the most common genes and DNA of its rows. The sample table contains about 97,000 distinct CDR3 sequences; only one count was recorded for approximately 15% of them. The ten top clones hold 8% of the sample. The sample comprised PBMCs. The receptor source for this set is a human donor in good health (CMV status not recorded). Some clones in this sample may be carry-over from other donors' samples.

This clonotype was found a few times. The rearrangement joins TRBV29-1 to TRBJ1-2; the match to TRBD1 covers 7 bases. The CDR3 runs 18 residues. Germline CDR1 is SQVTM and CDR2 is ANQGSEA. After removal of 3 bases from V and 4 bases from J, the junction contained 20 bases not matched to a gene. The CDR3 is CSVEFIVDRERIFYGYTF. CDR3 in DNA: TGCAGCGTTGAGTTTATCGTCGACAGGGAGCGGATTTTCTATGGCTACACCTTC. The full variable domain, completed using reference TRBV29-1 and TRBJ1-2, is SAVISQKPSRDICQRGTSLTIQCQVDSQVTMMFWYRQQPGQSLTLIATANQGSEATYESGFVIDKFPISRPNLTFSTLTVSNMSPEDSSIYLCSVEFIVDRERIFYGYTFGSGTRLTVV.

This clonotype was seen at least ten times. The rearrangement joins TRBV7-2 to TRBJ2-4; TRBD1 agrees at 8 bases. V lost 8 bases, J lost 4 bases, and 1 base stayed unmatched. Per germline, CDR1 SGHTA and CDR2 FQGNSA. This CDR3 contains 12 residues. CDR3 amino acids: CASGDRKNIQYF. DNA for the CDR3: TGTGCCAGCGGGGACAGGAAAAACATTCAGTACTTC.

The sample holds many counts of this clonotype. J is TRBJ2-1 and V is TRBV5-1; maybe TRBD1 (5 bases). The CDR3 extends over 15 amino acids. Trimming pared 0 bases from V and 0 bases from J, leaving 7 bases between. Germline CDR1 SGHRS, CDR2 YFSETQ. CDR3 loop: CASSLGQTSYNEQFF. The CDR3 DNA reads TGCGCCAGCAGCTTGGGACAGACCTCCTACAATGAGCAGTTCTTC. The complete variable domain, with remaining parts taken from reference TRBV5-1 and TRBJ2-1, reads KAGVTQTPRYLIKTRGQQVTLSCSPISGHRSVSWYQQTPGQGLQFLFEYFSETQRNKGNFPGRFSGRQFSNSRSEMNVSTLELGDSALYLCASSLGQTSYNEQFFGPGTRLTVL.

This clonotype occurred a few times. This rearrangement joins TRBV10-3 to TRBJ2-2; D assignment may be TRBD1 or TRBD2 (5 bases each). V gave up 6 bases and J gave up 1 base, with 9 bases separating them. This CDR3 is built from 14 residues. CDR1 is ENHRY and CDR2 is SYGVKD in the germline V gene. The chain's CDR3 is CAIRRDGNTGELFF. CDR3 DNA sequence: TGTGCCATCAGACGGGACGGGAACACCGGGGAGCTGTTTTTT.

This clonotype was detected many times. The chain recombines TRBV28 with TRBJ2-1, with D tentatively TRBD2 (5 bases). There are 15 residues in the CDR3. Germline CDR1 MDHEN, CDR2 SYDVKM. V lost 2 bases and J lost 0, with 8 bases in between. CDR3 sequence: CASSLESGSYNEQFF. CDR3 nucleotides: TGTGCCAGCAGTTTAGAGAGCGGCTCCTACAATGAGCAGTTCTTC.